This T cell receptor beta chain was captured by sequencing in a study of graft-versus-host responses after intestinal transplantation (dated by TCRdb to the early 2020s). About the full investigation: The transplants that recipients received were multivisceral, liver-intestinal, or isolated intestinal. All recipients received anti-thymocyte globulin induction followed by maintenance tacrolimus and steroids for approximately 3 years. Donor T cell macrochimerism was defined as a peak of at least 4% donor T cells among recipient peripheral blood mononuclear cells. Rather than being sequenced by the commercial service, samples from three later patients were sequenced in-house on an Illumina MiSeq and processed with MiXCR. The cohort enrolled 20 to 25 intestinal transplant recipients, one of whom was a retransplant, and a few patients without pretransplant specimens were excluded. Alloreactive clones were identified by sequencing pre-transplant mixed lymphocyte reaction products and comparing these products with unstimulated pre-transplant donor and recipient T cells. After intestinal transplantation, graft-versus-host and host-versus-graft alloreactive T cell clones were followed in the graft, circulation and bone marrow using bulk TCR-beta CDR3 sequencing. General study outcomes and caveats: Patients with donor T cell macrochimerism had high GvH to HvG T cell clonal ratios in their allografts. GvH clones were detected in recipient bone marrow, and some of these GvH clones were observed earlier in ileal mucosa or blood, consistent with an intestinal mucosal origin. Peak levels of circulating GvH clones were associated with declines in HvG clones early after transplant. Conclusions were limited by the relatively low number and heterogeneity of intestinal transplant patients.

Regarding this clone: Its antigen is not yet known. One base away there is no much larger clone; base qualities are not given.

Sample time point, as interpreted from the label and publication: cells obtained before transplantation from donor or recipient. CD3+CD4+ and CD3+CD8+ populations were FACS-sorted from unstimulated pre-transplant donor and recipient cells taken from spleen or lymph nodes. From the cysteine up to the phenylalanine, the CDR3 has a length of 16 residues. The DNA shown is the 48-base CDR3, in frame from base 1. CDR1 MNHEY and CDR2 SVGAGI were looked up in the germline V gene. V is reduced by 0 bases and J by 4 bases, leaving a spacing of 12 bases between them. The method behind the library was the immunoSEQ multiplex PCR assay. For most patients, genomic DNA was isolated using the Qiagen DNeasy Blood and Tissue Kit and was shipped frozen to Adaptive Biotechnologies for TCR sequencing. High-throughput TCR-beta CDR3 sequencing of genomic DNA from most patients was performed by Adaptive Biotechnologies. Per the original workflow: Adaptive's ImmunoSEQ software supplied the TCR sequencing data for 18 patients, while MiXCR and VDJtools were used to process a few other patients. CD4 versus CD8 sorting errors were corrected by removing sequences found in both subsets at a frequency ratio below 5:1. CDR3 nucleotide sequences shared by donor and recipient were removed because the origin of these sequences could not be assigned. At least 2-fold expansion over unstimulated cells and a minimum CFSE-low frequency of 0.002% (template counts) or 0.001% (read counts) were required for clones to be classified as alloreactive. Clones were considered mappable if detected in sequenced pre-transplant spleen, lymph node, or MLR CFSE-low populations of the donor or recipient. The cumulative frequency of alloreactive clones was calculated as a percentage of all sequences, weighted by copy number. This immuneACCESS table, as held by TCRdb, lists in-frame sequences with V and J called but not all clones. Of the missing ones, under half trace to an unresolved V gene in checked studies; the others have no known cause. V, J and clone size were drawn from that table, and D and trimming were deduced from the DNA. The sample yields about 120,000 clones; about 92% were counted once. Together, the top ten hold 0.95% to 1.5% of the sample.

Rearrangement joined TRBV6-5 to TRBJ2-2; too little of a D gene remains to name it. The material was unstimulated CD8+ T cells sorted from spleen or lymph node cells, obtained before transplant. This clonotype was obtained from a human donor who was the organ donor for an intestinal transplant. For the CDR3, the sequence is CASSYSRWVGTGELFF. In nucleotide form, the sequence is TGTGCCAGCAGTTACTCGAGATGGGTGGGCACCGGGGAGCTGTTTTTT.